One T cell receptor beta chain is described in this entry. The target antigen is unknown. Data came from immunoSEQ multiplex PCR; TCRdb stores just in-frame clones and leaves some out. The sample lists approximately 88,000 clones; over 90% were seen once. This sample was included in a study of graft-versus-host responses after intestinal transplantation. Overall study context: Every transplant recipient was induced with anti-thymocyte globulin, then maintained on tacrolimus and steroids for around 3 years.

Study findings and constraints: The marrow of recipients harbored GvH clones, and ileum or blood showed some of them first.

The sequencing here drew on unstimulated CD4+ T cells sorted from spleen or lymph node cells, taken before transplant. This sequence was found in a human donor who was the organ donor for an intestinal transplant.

The chain's CDR3 is CASSQGSGQYF. In DNA, the CDR3 is TGTGCCAGCAGTCAGGGATCGGGGCAGTACTTC. The chain uses TRBV6-6 and TRBJ2-7, with D perhaps matching TRBD1 (5 bases). Germline V lookup: CDR1 MNHNY, CDR2 SVGAGI (reference sequence). This CDR3 has 11 residues. V was pared by 5 bases and J by 9 bases, with 11 bases between.